This T cell receptor beta chain was recorded in a study of graft-versus-host responses after intestinal transplantation. At the level of the study: Anti-thymocyte globulin was used for induction in all recipients, who then took tacrolimus and steroids for 2 to 4 years.

This CDR3 spans 16 amino acids. Germline CDR1 and CDR2: MGHDK and SYGVNS. The V gene lost 1 base and the J gene lost 0 bases, with 11 bases spanning the gap. Worth noting for this clone: Antigen specificity is unknown.

Once graft tissue had been processed, intraepithelial and lamina propria lymphocytes were released. The method was immunoSEQ multiplex PCR; TCRdb's version includes in-frame clones alone and lacks a portion of them. In the table there are about 14,000 clones, 77% of which are singletons. General study findings and limits: Peak circulating GvH clone levels tracked with early post-transplant HvG declines. The marrow of recipients harbored GvH clones, and ileum or blood showed some of them first.

This chain connects TRBV25-1 to TRBJ2-3; tentatively, D is TRBD1 (6 bases). This sequence originates from a human patient who received an intestinal transplant, so some T cells may come from the graft donor. The source was ileum tissue, collected approximately 26 days after intestinal transplant. The CDR3 spells CASSESPGVSTDTQYF. The DNA of the CDR3 is TGTGCCAGCAGTGAATCTCCAGGGGTTAGCACAGATACGCAGTATTTT.